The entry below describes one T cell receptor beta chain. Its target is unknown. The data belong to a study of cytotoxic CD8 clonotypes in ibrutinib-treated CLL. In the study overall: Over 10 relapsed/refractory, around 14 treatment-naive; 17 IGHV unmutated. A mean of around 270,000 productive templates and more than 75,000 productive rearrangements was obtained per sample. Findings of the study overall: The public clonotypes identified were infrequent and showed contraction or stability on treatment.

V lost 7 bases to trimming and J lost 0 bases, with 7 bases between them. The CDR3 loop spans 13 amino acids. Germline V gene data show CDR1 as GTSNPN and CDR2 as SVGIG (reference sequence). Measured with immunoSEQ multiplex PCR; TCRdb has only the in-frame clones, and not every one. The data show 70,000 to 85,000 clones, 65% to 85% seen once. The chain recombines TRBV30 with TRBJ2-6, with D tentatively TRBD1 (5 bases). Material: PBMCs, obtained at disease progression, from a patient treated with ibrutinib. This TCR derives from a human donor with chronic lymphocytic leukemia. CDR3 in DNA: TGTGCCTCTGACAGCTCTGGGGCCAACGTCCTGACTTTC. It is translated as CASDSSGANVLTF.